The T cell receptor (beta chain) described here comes from a study of OX40 agonist ivuxolimab in advanced cancers. The V gene end was trimmed by 4 bases and the J gene end by 4 bases; junction bases not matched to a gene: 4. The CDR3 runs to 14 residues. Germline assignment: CDR1 SGHDT and CDR2 YYEEEE. Sequenced by immunoSEQ multiplex PCR; TCRdb stores in-frame clones only, minus some. The data hold approximately 44,000 clones, with around 88% observed a single time. The material sequenced was CD4+ or CD8+ T cells sorted from blood, taken in a trial of the OX40 agonist ivuxolimab. This TCR was recovered from an adult with an advanced solid tumor such as melanoma, head and neck, liver or kidney cancer. The V call is TRBV5-6, the J call TRBJ2-7; 11 positions agree with TRBD2. The CDR3 DNA is TGTGCCAGCAGCCGACTAGCGGGGTCTTACGAGCAGTACTTC. This sequence encodes CASSRLAGSYEQYF.